These 17 T cell receptor beta chains originate from one sample sequenced in a study of technical replicates of blood from several donors. TCRdb's table, derived via immunoSEQ multiplex PCR, lists solely in-frame clones and lacks some. In the table there are about 60,000 clones, 86% of which are singletons. The specimen sequenced was PBMCs. These receptors all come from a human donor in good health. Some clones in this sample may be carry-over from other donors' samples.

J is TRBJ1-6 and V is TRBV19; 7 nucleotides agree with TRBD1. The CDR3 extends over 16 amino acids. Germline V gene lookup returns CDR1 LNHDA and CDR2 SQIVND (reference sequence). V was pared by 4 bases and J by 9 bases, with 12 bases of the junction left unmatched. CDR3 sequence (DNA): TGTGCCAGTAGTACCGGACAGGTCACCCGAGGTTCACCCCTCCACTTT. Translating it yields CASSTGQVTRGSPLHF.

The CDR3 is CASGSEVSNQPQHF. The CDR3 region has the DNA TGTGCTAGTGGGTCCGAGGTGAGCAATCAGCCCCAGCATTTT. The V and J genes are TRBV12-5 and TRBJ1-5, with D uncertain. The CDR3 has 14 amino acids. V was clipped by 6 bases and J by 1 base, with 10 bases between them. Germline CDR1 reads LGHNT; CDR2 reads FRNRAP.

The genes are TRBV30 and TRBJ2-7; D may be TRBD2 (5 bases). Germline V CDR1 and CDR2: GTSNPN, SVGIG (reference sequence). V was trimmed by 4 bases and J by 2 bases, leaving 9 bases between them. The CDR3 has 12 amino acids. Written as DNA, the CDR3 is TGTGCCTGGATTACCGGGGCCTACGAGCAGTACTTC. Protein sequence: CAWITGAYEQYF. The whole variable domain, filled in from reference TRBV30 and TRBJ2-7, reads SQTIHQWPATLVQPVGSPLSLECTVEGTSNPNLYWYRQAAGRGLQLLFYSVGIGQISSEVPQNLSASRPQDRQFILSSKKLLLSDSGFYLCAWITGAYEQYFGPGTRLTVT.

This sequence joins TRBV2 and TRBJ2-6; the match to TRBD2 covers 7 bases. CDR3 length: 15 residues. J gave up 4 bases and V 6 bases, and 6 bases lay outside the gene matches. CDR1 and CDR2 (germline): SNHLY, FYNNEI. The CDR3 sequence: CASRELASGANVLTF. The DNA of the CDR3 is TGTGCCAGCAGGGAACTAGCGTCCGGGGCCAACGTCCTGACTTTC.

This sequence joins TRBV7-9 and TRBJ1-1; D is perhaps TRBD1 (5 bases). This CDR3 has 15 residues. Germline V lookup: CDR1 SEHNR, CDR2 FQNEAQ (reference sequence). Trimming removed 2 bases at V and 2 bases at J, with 12 bases between. The CDR3 here is CASSLIGQLNTEAFF. For the CDR3, the DNA is TGTGCCAGCAGCTTAATAGGACAACTCAACACTGAAGCTTTCTTT.

V gene TRBV7-9 combines with J gene TRBJ2-7; possibly TRBD1 for D (6 bases). Between the trimmed V and J ends, which lost 2 bases and 4 bases, there was a span of 15 bases. Germline V gene sequence: CDR1 SEHNR, CDR2 FQNEAQ (reference sequence). The CDR3 is made up of 15 amino acids. This chain's CDR3 is CASSLSGVWDYEQYF. The CDR3 DNA sequence: TGTGCCAGCAGCTTATCAGGGGTCTGGGATTACGAGCAGTACTTC.

This chain links TRBV11-2 with TRBJ1-1; D perhaps matches TRBD1 (6 bases). V lost 1 base to trimming and J lost 1 base, with 7 bases between them. CDR3 length: 14 amino acids. Germline-derived CDR1 and CDR2 are SGHAT and FQNNGV. CDR3 coding DNA: TGTGCCAGCAGCTTAGCGGGACAGAACACTGAAGCTTTCTTT. Protein: CASSLAGQNTEAFF. The whole variable domain, remainder taken from reference TRBV11-2 and TRBJ1-1, is EAGVAQSPRYKIIEKRQSVAFWCNPISGHATLYWYQQILGQGPKLLIQFQNNGVVDDSQLPKDRFSAERLKGVDSTLKIQPAKLEDSAVYLCASSLAGQNTEAFFGQGTRLTVV.

The chain joins TRBV7-3 to TRBJ1-1; TRBD1 agrees at 8 bases. The CDR3 is 13 amino acids. Germline trimming cut 6 bases from V and 6 bases from J; bases unmatched to any gene: 6. CDR1 and CDR2 from the germline V gene are SGHTA and FQGTGA. CDR3 loop: CASRDDRGAEAFF. CDR3 sequence (DNA): TGTGCCAGCAGGGATGACAGGGGAGCTGAAGCTTTCTTT.

V gene TRBV2 combines with J gene TRBJ1-6, with 7 bases identical to TRBD1. The V gene end was trimmed by 7 bases and the J gene end by 2 bases; junction bases not matched to a gene: 2. The CDR3 sequence is 14 residues long. Germline V gene data show CDR1 as SNHLY and CDR2 as FYNNEI. CDR3 coding DNA: TGTGCCAGCAAAGGGACAGCCTATAATTCACCCCTCCACTTT. Its protein product is CASKGTAYNSPLHF.

V usage is TRBV4-3 and J usage is TRBJ2-3, with 10 bases fitting TRBD2. The CDR3 length is 16 residues. After removal of 1 base from V and 2 bases from J, the junction contained 3 bases not matched to a gene. Germline V gene lookup returns CDR1 LGHNA and CDR2 YSLEER. CDR3 nucleotide sequence: TGCGCCAGCAGCCAAGGGACTAGCGGATACACAGATACGCAGTATTTT. Its translation: CASSQGTSGYTDTQYF.

The chain couples TRBV5-6 to TRBJ1-2; TRBD1 agrees at 12 bases. The CDR3 is 15 amino acids. V shed 0 bases, J shed 4 bases, and the junction held 1 base outside the gene matches. Germline CDR1 is SGHDT and CDR2 is YYEEEE. CDR3 bases: TGTGCCAGCAGCTTGGGGGACAGGGGGCCCTATGGCTACACCTTC. Translation gives CASSLGDRGPYGYTF.

This clone has a handful of counts. The CDR3 DNA sequence: TGTGCCAGCAGGGGGGGACAGGGACACTATGGCTACACCTTC. Its translation is CASRGGQGHYGYTF. The chain links TRBV11-2 to TRBJ1-2; 9 bases agree with TRBD1. This CDR3 comprises 14 residues. Germline V gene lookup returns CDR1 SGHAT and CDR2 FQNNGV. V lost 6 bases and J lost 3; bases outside the gene matches: 5.

The rearrangement uses TRBV14 and TRBJ2-7; 7 nucleotides match TRBD1. CDR1 SGHDN and CDR2 FVKESK come from the germline V gene. The CDR3 consists of 18 residues. The trim removed 3 bases at V and 0 bases at J, leaving 14 bases unmatched. The CDR3 here is CASSQSWSRDSLSYEQYF. CDR3 in DNA: TGTGCCAGCAGCCAGAGTTGGTCTCGGGACAGCCTCTCCTACGAGCAGTACTTC.

V is TRBV6-1 and J is TRBJ1-5; 7 bases align to TRBD1. The CDR3 has 12 residues. Per the germline V gene, CDR1 is MNHNS and CDR2 is SASEGT. V shed 7 bases and J 7 bases; nucleotides not matched to a gene: 4. The CDR3 sequence: CASMIQGQPQHF. The DNA for the CDR3 is TGTGCCAGCATGATACAGGGGCAGCCCCAGCATTTT.

V gene TRBV7-9 combines with J gene TRBJ1-3, with unresolved D. The germline gives CDR1 SEHNR, CDR2 FQNEAQ (reference sequence). This CDR3 comprises 17 residues. V dropped 9 bases and J dropped 2 bases, with 23 bases sitting between them. In DNA, the CDR3 is TGTGCCAGTCACCGGGATTTAGGAGGAACTACTGGAAACACCATATATTTT. Encoded protein: CASHRDLGGTTGNTIYF.

The J gene is TRBJ1-3, the V gene TRBV4-3; 9 bases match TRBD1. The CDR3 contains 17 residues. Germline-derived CDR1 and CDR2 are LGHNA and YSLEER. V gave up 1 base and J gave up 0 bases; unmatched junction bases: 4. Here the CDR3 DNA reads TGCGCCAGCAGCCAAGGAAGGACAGGGGTCTCTGGAAACACCATATATTTT. Protein: CASSQGRTGVSGNTIYF.

V gene TRBV27 combines with J gene TRBJ2-1; TRBD2 aligns across 9 bases. The V gene's germline CDR1 is MNHEY and CDR2 SMNVEV (reference sequence). The CDR3 is made up of 14 amino acids. With 7 bases clipped from V and 12 bases from J, the junction kept 13 bases outside the gene matches. The CDR3 DNA is TGTGCCAGCACCCGAGCTAGCGGGAACCGGCGGCAGTTCTTC. Protein: CASTRASGNRRQFF.